The present T cell receptor (beta chain) was sequenced within a study of early T cells in non-severe SARS-CoV-2 infection. Study as a whole: Chains stayed unpaired after sequencing of bulk RNA from unsorted whole blood.

Study results and limitations: VDJdb-based annotation leaned toward anti-spike CD8 responses and missed private and CD4 specificities.

Unique molecular identifiers tagged individual cDNA molecules. TCRdb fed the 5' RACE reads into MiXCR, producing one record per CDR3 protein. The data show nearly 90,000 distinct CDR3 sequences, with approximately 14% seen just once and approximately 7.5% held by the top ten. This clonotype has more than one count but fewer than ten. The antigen is unknown. With V trimmed by 2 bases and J by 5 bases, 9 bases remained unmatched. This CDR3 comprises 17 residues. The germline V gene encodes CDR1 LGHDT and CDR2 YNNKEL (reference sequence). The sample comprised whole blood. The gene calls are TRBV3-1 and TRBJ2-5; TRBD2 matches 12 bases. This sequence originates from an adult who was a healthcare worker with PCR-confirmed SARS-CoV-2 infection or an uninfected control (not recorded which). The DNA of the CDR3 is TGTGCCAGCAGCCAACGGTCTAGCGGGAGGGTCAGGGAGACCCAGTACTTC. Its translation is CASSQRSSGRVRETQYF.